Below, 29 T cell receptor beta chains from the same sample are listed, as sequenced in a study of shared clonotypes between healthy human individuals. The table came from immunoSEQ multiplex PCR; TCRdb's copy has only in-frame clones and leaves some out. Here the sample spans roughly 520,000 clones, 90% to 97% being singletons. Sequenced input: naive CD4+ T cells sorted from blood. Subset described: CD45RA+ positively selected. The receptors were sampled from a woman between 25 and 40 years old in good health.

This chain uses TRBV19 with TRBJ2-3; D call uncertain. The V and J ends lost 1 base and 4 bases respectively, with 6 bases between them. The CDR3 is 13 amino acids. Per germline, CDR1 LNHDA and CDR2 SQIVND (reference sequence). The CDR3 here is CASSIGASDTQYF. The DNA for the CDR3 is TGTGCCAGTAGTATAGGTGCCTCAGATACGCAGTATTTT. Together with reference TRBV19 and TRBJ2-3, the CDR3 gives the full variable domain: DGGITQSPKYLFRKEGQNVTLSCEQNLNHDAMYWYRQDPGQGLRLIYYSQIVNDFQKGDIAEGYSVSREKKESFPLTVTSAQKNPTAFYLCASSIGASDTQYFGPGTRLTVL.

On this clone itself: The conserved final phenylalanine or tryptophan is absent from the CDR3, which likely points to a read error. The DNA is left out, because the CDR3 cannot be placed on it with certainty; the CDR3 is given as TCRdb lists it. CDR3: CAWSDPSRSGTVEM. This rearrangement joins TRBV30 to TRBJ2-3; TRBD1 is the table's D call and was not checked against the DNA. The CDR3 has 14 amino acids, counting both end residues. Germline V gene lookup returns CDR1 GTSNPN and CDR2 SVGIG (reference sequence).

This sequence joins TRBV19 and TRBJ2-5; TRBD1 might be the D (6 bases). The DNA matches TRBJ2-7 better at its end, which makes the J call doubtful. Germline lookup yields CDR1 LNHDA and CDR2 SQIVND (reference sequence). The CDR3 runs to 16 residues. The CDR3 is CASSSDRKGTGHEQYF. In DNA, the CDR3 is TGTGCCAGTAGTTCAGACAGGAAGGGGACGGGGCACGAGCAGTACTTC.

This chain connects TRBV7-9 to TRBJ2-3, with D uncertain. There are 14 residues in the CDR3. Trimming stripped 4 bases from V and 6 bases from J, with 14 bases between. Germline-derived CDR1 and CDR2 are SEHNR and FQNEAQ (reference sequence). The CDR3 sequence is CASSSKGGGDTQYF. The CDR3 nucleotides are TGTGCCAGCAGCTCCAAGGGCGGTGGCGATACGCAGTATTTT.

This chain links TRBV9 with TRBJ2-1; perhaps TRBD1 as D (6 bases). From germline, CDR1 is SGDLS and CDR2 YYNGEE. The V end was cut by 7 bases, the J end by 4 bases, with 15 bases between. This CDR3 contains 14 residues. The CDR3 sequence is CASGQGTTYNEQFF. The CDR3 region has the DNA TGTGCCAGCGGACAAGGGACAACTTACAATGAGCAGTTCTTC.

V is TRBV28 and J is TRBJ2-2, with 12 nucleotides matching TRBD1. The CDR3 sequence is 19 residues long. The V gene's germline CDR1 is MDHEN and CDR2 SYDVKM. V shed 3 bases and J 6 bases; nucleotides not matched to a gene: 14. Here the CDR3 DNA reads TGTGCCAGCAGTTTGAGGGCGTGGGGACAGGGGGCAGGGGCCGGGGAGCTGTTTTTT. This gives the protein CASSLRAWGQGAGAGELFF.

V is TRBV6-6 and J is TRBJ1-2; D not resolved. CDR1 and CDR2 (germline): MNHNY, SVGAGI (reference sequence). The CDR3 is 13 amino acids. Trimming took 6 bases from V and 7 from J, leaving 15 bases between them. The CDR3 DNA sequence: TGTGCCAGCAGACAAACCCCCCTTGGTGGCTACACCTTC. Translation: CASRQTPLGGYTF.

This sequence joins TRBV18 and TRBJ2-2, with D maybe TRBD2 (5 bases). Germline lookup yields CDR1 KGHSH and CDR2 LQKENI. The V gene lost 3 bases and the J gene lost 2 bases, with 10 bases spanning the gap. The CDR3 totals 15 residues. The CDR3 DNA sequence: TGTGCCAGCTCACCTGGAGGCTCCAACACCGGGGAGCTGTTTTTT. This translates into CASSPGGSNTGELFF. The entire variable domain, with the rest obtained from reference TRBV18 and TRBJ2-2, is as follows: NAGVMQNPRHLVRRRGQEARLRCSPMKGHSHVYWYRQLPEEGLKFMVYLQKENIIDESGMPKERFSAEFPKEGPSILRIQQVVRGDSAAYFCASSPGGSNTGELFFGEGSRLTVL.

The chain has TRBV19 and TRBJ2-7, with a tentative D call TRBD2 (6 bases). The CDR3 is 15 amino acids. CDR1 is LNHDA and CDR2 is SQIVND in the germline V gene (reference sequence). V lost 0 bases to trimming and J lost 4 bases, with 13 bases between them. DNA of the CDR3: TGTGCCAGTAGTATAGACGTGGGAGGTGGGTACGAGCAGTACTTC. Amino acid sequence: CASSIDVGGGYEQYF.

The chain uses TRBV18 and TRBJ2-7; D call uncertain. CDR3 length equals 15 residues. Germline V gene sequence: CDR1 KGHSH, CDR2 LQKENI. Trimming took off 2 bases at V and 4 bases at J, with 15 bases between the two ends. CDR3 in amino acids: CASSPVPTWGYEQYF. The CDR3 DNA is TGTGCCAGCTCACCAGTGCCAACCTGGGGATACGAGCAGTACTTC.

The chain recombines TRBV28 with TRBJ2-1; unclear D gene. V was shortened by 3 bases and J by 7 bases, with 16 bases between the two germline ends. The germline gives CDR1 MDHEN, CDR2 SYDVKM. This CDR3 has 15 residues. This chain's CDR3 is CASSFDTNPLNEQFF. The DNA of the CDR3 is TGTGCCAGCAGTTTCGACACGAACCCGCTGAATGAGCAGTTCTTC.

V gene TRBV6-5 combines with J gene TRBJ2-7; D not resolved. V lost 7 bases, J lost 0 bases, and 13 bases lay in between. Germline CDR1 reads MNHEY; CDR2 reads SVGAGI. This CDR3 has 14 residues. The CDR3: CASTSSVNSYEQYF. CDR3 nucleotide sequence: TGTGCCAGCACTTCGTCAGTTAACTCCTACGAGCAGTACTTC.

The CDR3 is CASSSRTSGTDTQYF. CDR3 nucleotide sequence: TGCGCCAGCAGCTCGAGGACTAGCGGCACAGATACGCAGTATTTT. This sequence joins TRBV5-1 and TRBJ2-3, with 9 bases aligning to TRBD2. Germline assignment: CDR1 SGHRS and CDR2 YFSETQ. V gave up 3 bases and J gave up 1 base; unmatched junction bases: 3. The CDR3 extends over 15 amino acids.

The chain employs TRBV5-4 and TRBJ2-3, with 9 nucleotides matching TRBD2. Germline CDR1 reads SGHNT; CDR2 reads YYREEE (reference sequence). The CDR3 extends over 16 amino acids. Trimming cost V 7 bases and J 2 bases; bases outside gene matches: 11. CDR3 DNA sequence: TGTGCCAGCGGGGCGGGCGGGAGGGCTGACACAGATACGCAGTATTTT. Its translation is CASGAGGRADTDTQYF.

A word on this clone: This specimen includes other DNA sequences encoding the same CDR3. The chain recombines TRBV11-2 with TRBJ2-7; D is ambiguous. Trimming pared 5 bases from V and 3 bases from J, leaving 5 bases between. CDR1 and CDR2 from the germline V gene are SGHAT and FQNNGV. CDR3 length: 11 amino acids. CDR3 region: CASSLHYEQYF. The DNA for the CDR3 is TGTGCCAGCAGCCTCCACTACGAGCAGTACTTC. Full variable domain (remainder filled in from reference TRBV11-2 and TRBJ2-7): EAGVAQSPRYKIIEKRQSVAFWCNPISGHATLYWYQQILGQGPKLLIQFQNNGVVDDSQLPKDRFSAERLKGVDSTLKIQPAKLEDSAVYLCASSLHYEQYFGPGTRLTVT.

V and J are TRBV2 and TRBJ2-3, with TRBD1 as a possible D gene (5 bases). This CDR3 is 13 amino acids long. Germline assignment: CDR1 SNHLY and CDR2 FYNNEI. Trimming removed 3 bases at V and 6 bases at J, with 10 bases between. The CDR3 nucleotides are TGTGCCAGCAGTGAGAGAAGGGGCGATACGCAGTATTTT. It encodes CASSERRGDTQYF.

The gene calls are TRBV6-5 and TRBJ1-2; TRBD1 matches at 9 bases. From germline, CDR1 is MNHEY and CDR2 SVGAGI. This CDR3 is built from 14 residues. Trimming at V came to 4 bases and at J to 6 bases, leaving 6 bases not matched to a gene. CDR3: CASSSFTGGNGYTF. The CDR3, as DNA: TGTGCCAGCAGTTCTTTTACAGGGGGCAATGGCTACACCTTC.

V and J are TRBV5-1 and TRBJ2-7, with 8 bases that match TRBD2. The CDR3 has 13 amino acids. The ends lost 7 bases at V and 6 bases at J; junction bases unmatched: 9. CDR1 and CDR2 from the germline V gene are SGHRS and YFSETQ. CDR3 nucleotides: TGCGCCAGCCAACTTAGCGGGATAGGCGAGCAGTACTTC. Amino acid sequence: CASQLSGIGEQYF.

V and J are TRBV6-5 and TRBJ1-1; no clear D gene. V shed 4 bases and J shed 0 bases, with 3 bases lying between them. CDR3 length: 12 amino acids. Looked up from germline, CDR1 is MNHEY and CDR2 is SVGAGI. CDR3 bases: TGTGCCAGCAGTTCGGTGAACACTGAAGCTTTCTTT. Amino acid sequence: CASSSVNTEAFF.

This chain uses TRBV5-1 with TRBJ2-5, with 9 nucleotides matching TRBD2. J gave up 5 bases and V 3 bases, and 17 bases lay outside the gene matches. The CDR3 sequence is 18 residues long. Per the germline V gene, CDR1 is SGHRS and CDR2 is YFSETQ. CDR3 sequence: CASSSPTGLAGGGETQYF. For the CDR3, the DNA is TGCGCCAGCAGCTCCCCCACGGGACTAGCTGGAGGAGGGGAGACCCAGTACTTC.

V is TRBV19 and J is TRBJ1-1; D remains ambiguous. The V end was cut by 2 bases, the J end by 2 bases, with 12 bases between. Germline values: CDR1 LNHDA, CDR2 SQIVND (reference sequence). This CDR3 contains 15 residues. The CDR3 is CASSIIADVNTEAFF. In DNA form, the CDR3 reads TGTGCCAGTAGTATAATCGCGGACGTTAACACTGAAGCTTTCTTT.

This clone is a singleton in its sample. CDR3 protein: CASSSAQGWDTEAFF. As DNA, the CDR3 is TGTGCCAGCAGTTCTGCTCAGGGGTGGGACACTGAAGCTTTCTTT. This sequence joins TRBV28 and TRBJ1-1, with TRBD1 as a possible D gene (6 bases). The CDR3 length is 15 residues. Trimming left V 4 bases short and J 3 bases short, with 15 bases between. The germline V gene encodes CDR1 MDHEN and CDR2 SYDVKM.

This chain joins TRBV7-9 and TRBJ1-5; 10 bases agree with TRBD1. This CDR3 contains 17 residues. The J segment lost 3 bases and the V segment lost 1 base, leaving 6 bases of the junction unmatched. The V gene's germline CDR1 is SEHNR and CDR2 FQNEAQ (reference sequence). Here the CDR3 reads CASSLVSGTGDNQPQHF. DNA for the CDR3: TGTGCCAGCAGCTTAGTTAGCGGGACAGGGGACAATCAGCCCCAGCATTTT.

The chain uses TRBV30 and TRBJ1-1, with D perhaps TRBD1 (5 bases). The CDR3 has 14 residues. The V gene lost 0 bases and the J gene lost 2 bases, with 10 bases spanning the gap. Germline CDR1 GTSNPN, CDR2 SVGIG (reference sequence). In DNA, the CDR3 is TGTGCCTGGAGTGTAGGTCAGGGAAACACTGAAGCTTTCTTT. It codes for CAWSVGQGNTEAFF.

The chain employs TRBV4-2 and TRBJ1-4; D not certain. Looked up from germline, CDR1 is LGHNA and CDR2 is YNFKEQ. The CDR3 sequence is 17 residues long. V was shortened by 0 bases and J by 8 bases, with 19 bases between the two germline ends. The CDR3 reads CASSQEAGRRIEEKLFF. CDR3 in DNA: TGTGCCAGCAGCCAAGAAGCAGGCAGGAGGATCGAGGAAAAACTGTTTTTT.

The chain is built from TRBV15 and TRBJ2-1; D could derive from TRBD1 or TRBD2 (5 bases each). Germline-derived CDR1 and CDR2 are LNHNV and YYDKDF (reference sequence). The CDR3 is 14 residues long. V lost 0 bases, J lost 5 bases, and 8 bases lay in between. DNA of the CDR3: TGTGCCACCAGCAGAGAGAGGGGACACAATGAGCAGTTCTTC. It translates to CATSRERGHNEQFF.

This sequence joins TRBV10-1 and TRBJ2-3; D possibly corresponds to TRBD2 (6 bases). Per germline, CDR1 WNHNN and CDR2 SYGVQD (reference sequence). The CDR3 runs 15 residues. V dropped 3 bases and J dropped 0 bases, with 10 bases sitting between them. The CDR3 DNA follows: TGCGCCAGCAGTGATGGCGGGGCTAGCACAGATACGCAGTATTTT. It is translated as CASSDGGASTDTQYF.

This clone was seen just once. The chain uses TRBV6-6 and TRBJ1-5, with D maybe TRBD1 (5 bases). The germline CDR1 and CDR2 sequences are MNHNY and SVGAGI (reference sequence). V lost 2 bases and J 3 bases, leaving 8 bases between the germline ends. The CDR3 totals 14 residues. CDR3 in DNA: TGTGCCAGCAGTTACCCACAGGTCAATCAGCCCCAGCATTTT. Encoded protein: CASSYPQVNQPQHF.

This chain uses TRBV13 with TRBJ1-1, with D unclear. This CDR3 is built from 14 residues. Germline-derived CDR1 and CDR2 are PRHDT and FYEKMQ (reference sequence). V was clipped by 6 bases and J by 4 bases, with 15 bases between them. CDR3 loop: CASRRRPSGTEAFF. DNA of the CDR3: TGTGCCAGCAGACGACGACCTTCAGGCACTGAAGCTTTCTTT.